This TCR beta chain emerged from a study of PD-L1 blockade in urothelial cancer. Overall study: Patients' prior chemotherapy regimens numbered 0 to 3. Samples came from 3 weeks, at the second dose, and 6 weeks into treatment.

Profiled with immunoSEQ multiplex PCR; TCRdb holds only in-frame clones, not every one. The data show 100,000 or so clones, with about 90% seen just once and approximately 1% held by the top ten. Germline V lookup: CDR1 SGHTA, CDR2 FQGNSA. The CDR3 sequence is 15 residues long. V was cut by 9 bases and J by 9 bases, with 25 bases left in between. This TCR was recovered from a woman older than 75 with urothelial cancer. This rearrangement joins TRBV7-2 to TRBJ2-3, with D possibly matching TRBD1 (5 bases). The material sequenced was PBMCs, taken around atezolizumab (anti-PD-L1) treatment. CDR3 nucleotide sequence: TGTGCCAGTACAACCGGGCAGGGAAGGATGGAAACGCAGTATTTT. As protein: CASTTGQGRMETQYF.